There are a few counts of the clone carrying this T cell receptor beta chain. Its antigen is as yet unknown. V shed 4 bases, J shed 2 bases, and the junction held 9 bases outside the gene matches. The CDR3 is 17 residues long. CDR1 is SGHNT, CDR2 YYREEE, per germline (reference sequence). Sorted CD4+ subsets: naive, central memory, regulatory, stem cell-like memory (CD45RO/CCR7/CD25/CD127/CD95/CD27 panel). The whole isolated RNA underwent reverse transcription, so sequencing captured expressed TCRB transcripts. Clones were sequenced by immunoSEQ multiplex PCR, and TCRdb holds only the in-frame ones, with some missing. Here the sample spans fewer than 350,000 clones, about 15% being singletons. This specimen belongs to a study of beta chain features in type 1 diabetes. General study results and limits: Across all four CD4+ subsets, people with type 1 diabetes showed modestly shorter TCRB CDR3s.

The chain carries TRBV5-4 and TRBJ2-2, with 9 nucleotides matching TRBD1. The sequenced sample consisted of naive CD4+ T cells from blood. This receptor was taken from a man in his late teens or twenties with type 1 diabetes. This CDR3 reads CASSRDRGSTNTGELFF. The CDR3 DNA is TGTGCCAGCAGCCGTGACAGGGGGTCGACTAACACCGGGGAGCTGTTTTTT.